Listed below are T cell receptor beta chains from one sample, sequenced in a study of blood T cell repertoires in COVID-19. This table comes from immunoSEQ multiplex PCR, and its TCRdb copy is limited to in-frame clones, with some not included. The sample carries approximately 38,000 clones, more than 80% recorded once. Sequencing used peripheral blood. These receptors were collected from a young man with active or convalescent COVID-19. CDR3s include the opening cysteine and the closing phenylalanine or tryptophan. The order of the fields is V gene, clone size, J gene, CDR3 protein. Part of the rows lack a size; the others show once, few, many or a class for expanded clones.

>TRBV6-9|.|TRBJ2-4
CASSWTGNIQYF
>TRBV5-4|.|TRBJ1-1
CASSPGGRNTEAFF
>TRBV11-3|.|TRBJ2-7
CASSFETGSEQYF
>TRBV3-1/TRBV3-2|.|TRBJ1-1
CASSDNRGGTEAFF
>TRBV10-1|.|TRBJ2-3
CASSDRRGGIDTQYF
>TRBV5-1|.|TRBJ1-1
CASSLRQEVALTEAFF
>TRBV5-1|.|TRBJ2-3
CASSWDRATDTQYF
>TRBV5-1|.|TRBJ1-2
CASSSNTGGSGYTF
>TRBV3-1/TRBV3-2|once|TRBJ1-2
CASSQDKNYGYTF
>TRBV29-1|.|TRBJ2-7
CSVIRDYEQYF
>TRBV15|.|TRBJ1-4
CATSREPGQFTNEKLFF
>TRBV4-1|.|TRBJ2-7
CASSQDLFGLAGVRHEQYF
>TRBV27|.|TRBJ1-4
CASKSGQGGDVEKLFF
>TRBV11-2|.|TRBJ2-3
CATMRLSTDTQYF
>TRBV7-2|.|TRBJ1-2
CASSPPGDYGYTF